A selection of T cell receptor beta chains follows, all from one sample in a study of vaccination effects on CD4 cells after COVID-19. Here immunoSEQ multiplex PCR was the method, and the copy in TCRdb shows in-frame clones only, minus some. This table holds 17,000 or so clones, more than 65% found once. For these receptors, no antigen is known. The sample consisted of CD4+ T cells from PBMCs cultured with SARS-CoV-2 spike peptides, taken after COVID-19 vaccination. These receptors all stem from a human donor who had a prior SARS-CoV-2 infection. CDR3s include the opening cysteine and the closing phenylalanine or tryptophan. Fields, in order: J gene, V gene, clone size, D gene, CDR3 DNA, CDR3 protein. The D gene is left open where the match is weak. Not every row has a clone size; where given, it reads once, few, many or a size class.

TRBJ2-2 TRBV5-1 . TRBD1 TGCGCCAGCAGCGCCCCCGGGACAGGTCGTATCACCGGGGAGCTGTTTTTT CASSAPGTGRITGELFF
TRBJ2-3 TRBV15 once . TGTGCCACCAGCAGAGACCCCGGGGGAACAGATACGCAGTATTTT CATSRDPGGTDTQYF
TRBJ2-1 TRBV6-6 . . TGTGCCAGCACCGGGGAAACCTACAATGAGCAGTTCTTC CASTGETYNEQFF
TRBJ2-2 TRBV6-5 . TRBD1 TGTGCCAGCAATGTTAGACAGGGGGCAGTCGGGGAGCTGTTTTTT CASNVRQGAVGELFF
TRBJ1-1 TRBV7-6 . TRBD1 TGTGCCAGCAGCGATCCGTACAGGGGGATTACTGAAGCTTTCTTT CASSDPYRGITEAFF
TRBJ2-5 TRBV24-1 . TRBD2 TGTGCCACCAGTGATGCTAGCGGGGGGGCCTATGGGACCCAGTACTTC CATSDASGGAYGTQYF
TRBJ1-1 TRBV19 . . TGTGCCAGTAGTATCGCAGGGCGGTGGGACACTGAAGCTTTCTTT CASSIAGRWDTEAFF
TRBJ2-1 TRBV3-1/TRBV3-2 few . TGTGCCAGCAGCCAAGATACCGTGAGCTCCTACAATGAGCAGTTCTTC CASSQDTVSSYNEQFF
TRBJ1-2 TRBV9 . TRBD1 TGTGCCAGCAGCGCTGGACAGGGTCAACCGGAGCGGGGCTACACCTTC CASSAGQGQPERGYTF
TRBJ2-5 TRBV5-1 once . TGCGCCAGCAGCGCTTTAGCGCCCGAGGGGGAGACCCAGTACTTC CASSALAPEGETQYF
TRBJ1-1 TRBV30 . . TGTGCCTGGAGTGTTTCGGGGGGCACTGAAGCTTTCTTT CAWSVSGGTEAFF
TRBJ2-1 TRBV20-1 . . TGCAGTGCTAGTTTCGGCGGGAATAAGTATGAGCAGTTCTTC CSASFGGNKYEQFF
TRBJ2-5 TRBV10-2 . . TGCGCCAGCAGTGAGTCGCTAGCGCAAGAGACCCAGTACTTC CASSESLAQETQYF
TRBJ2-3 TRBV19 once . TGTGCCAGTAGTCCTCAATGGGGTACGCAGTATTTT CASSPQWGTQYF
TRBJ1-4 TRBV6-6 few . TGTGCCAGCAGGCTAGGGGGGTCTAATGAAAAACTGTTTTTT CASRLGGSNEKLFF
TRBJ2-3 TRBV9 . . TGTGCCAGCAGCGTAAGTCATACAGTGCCAGATACGCAGTATTTT CASSVSHTVPDTQYF
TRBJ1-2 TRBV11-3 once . TGTGCCAGCAGCTTAGAAGGCTATGGCTACACCTTC CASSLEGYGYTF
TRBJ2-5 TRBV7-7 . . TGTGCTAGCAGCTTAGGGCAGGGTCAAGAGACCCAGTACTTC CASSLGQGQETQYF
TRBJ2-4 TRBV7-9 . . TGTGCCAGCAGCTTAGAACAGTCCATTCAGTACTTC CASSLEQSIQYF
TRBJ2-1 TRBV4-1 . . TGCGCCAGCAGCCAAGTAGGAAAAGGGCCAGGTGAGCAGTTCTTC CASSQVGKGPGEQFF
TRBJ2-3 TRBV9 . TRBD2 TGTGCCAGCAGCGTAGGAGTAGCGGGGGGGCCGGAGGATACGCAGTATTTT CASSVGVAGGPEDTQYF
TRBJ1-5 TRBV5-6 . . TGTGCCAGCAGCTTGGGGGGAGGGGGGACGGGAAATCAGCCCCAGCATTTT CASSLGGGGTGNQPQHF
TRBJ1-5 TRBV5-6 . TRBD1 TGTGCCAGCAGCTCCGACAGGGGATACCAGCCCCAGCATTTT CASSSDRGYQPQHF
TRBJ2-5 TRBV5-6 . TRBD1 TGTGCCAGCAGCTTGGGACAGGGTTTACAGACCCAGTACTTC CASSLGQGLQTQYF
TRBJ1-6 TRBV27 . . TGTGCCAGCAGTTTAGCAGCAGGGACCTATAATTCACCCCTCCACTTT CASSLAAGTYNSPLHF
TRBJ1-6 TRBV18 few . TGTGCCAGCTCACCATCCCAGGGGTCGGGATCACCCCTCCACTTT CASSPSQGSGSPLHF
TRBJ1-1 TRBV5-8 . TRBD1 TGTGCCAGCAGCTTGATGACAGGGGGCGTCACTGAAGCTTTCTTT CASSLMTGGVTEAFF
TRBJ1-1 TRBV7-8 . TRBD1 TGTGCCAGCAGCTTTCAGACAGGGGGCGGGATCACTGAAGCTTTCTTT CASSFQTGGGITEAFF
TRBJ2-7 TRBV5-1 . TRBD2 TGCGCCAGCAGCTTGGGGACTAGCGGACCCTACGAGCAGTACTTC CASSLGTSGPYEQYF
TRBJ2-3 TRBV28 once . TGTGCCAGCAGTACCTCAGTGGGGGATACGCAGTATTTT CASSTSVGDTQYF
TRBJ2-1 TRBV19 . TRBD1 TGTGCCAGTAGTCCGGGACAGGGGCGGAATGAGCAGTTCTTC CASSPGQGRNEQFF
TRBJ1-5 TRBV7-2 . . TGTGCCAGCAGCCCAAGGGTCAATCAGCCCCAGCATTTT CASSPRVNQPQHF
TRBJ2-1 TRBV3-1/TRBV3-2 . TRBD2 TGTGCCAGCAGCCCTACCCGGACTAGCGGAATTTACAATGAGCAGTTCTTC CASSPTRTSGIYNEQFF
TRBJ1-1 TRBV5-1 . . TGCGCCAGCAGCTTGGTCGTTTCAGGGGAAACTGAAGCTTTCTTT CASSLVVSGETEAFF
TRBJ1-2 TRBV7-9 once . TGTGCCAGCAGCTTTGGTGTCGTCGGTGGCTACACCTTC CASSFGVVGGYTF
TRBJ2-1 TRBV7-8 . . TGTGCCAGCAGCCTCCCGGCCAGCAACTACAATGAGCAGTTCTTC CASSLPASNYNEQFF
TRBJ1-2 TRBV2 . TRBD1 TGTGCCAGCAGAAAGACAGGGGGCAACTATGGCTACACCTTC CASRKTGGNYGYTF
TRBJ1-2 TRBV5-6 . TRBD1 TGTGCCAGCAGCCTTCGACAGGGAGGTTATGGCTACACCTTC CASSLRQGGYGYTF
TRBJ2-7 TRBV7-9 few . TGTGCCAGCAGCCTCCTAGAGGGGTCCTACGAGCAGTACTTC CASSLLEGSYEQYF
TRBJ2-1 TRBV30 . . TGTGCCTGGAGTGACTTAAATGAGCAGTTCTTC CAWSDLNEQFF